Shown below are 7 T cell receptor beta chains from a single sample sequenced in a study of blood T cell repertoires in COVID-19 (dated by TCRdb to about 2020). Library construction relied on the immunoSEQ multiplex PCR assay. This is the immuneACCESS table as TCRdb keeps it, with only in-frame sequences that have V and J called. A part of the clones is gone; compared with another copy, unresolved V genes explain less than half, and the rest is unexplained. Present in this sample are approximately 150,000 clones, roughly 86% of which were seen just once. The ten biggest clones cover less than 2% of the sample. Material for sequencing was peripheral blood. The receptor source for this set is a man aged 65 to 85 with acute or convalescent COVID-19.

The rearrangement links TRBV7-9 to TRBJ1-4; a weak D match, TRBD1 (5 bases). Looked up from germline, CDR1 is SEHNR and CDR2 is FQNEAQ (reference sequence). V was clipped by 5 bases and J by 0 bases, with 7 bases between them. The CDR3 runs to 14 residues. As DNA, the CDR3 is TGTGCCAGCAGCCGGACAACAACTAATGAAAAACTGTTTTTT. Amino acid sequence: CASSRTTTNEKLFF.

This clone occurred once. The chain couples TRBV19 to TRBJ1-6; 9 bases are a match to TRBD1. V gave up 7 bases and J gave up 9 bases; unmatched junction bases: 7. The CDR3 is made up of 14 amino acids. The germline CDR1 and CDR2 sequences are LNHDA and SQIVND (reference sequence). The CDR3, as DNA: TGTGCCAGTACATTTGGACAGGGGATTTCACCCCTCCACTTT. Translated, it gives CASTFGQGISPLHF.

The rearrangement links TRBV12-3 or TRBV12-4 to TRBJ1-5; D is unclear. The CDR3 covers 13 residues. V was cut by 2 bases and J by 9 bases, with 11 bases left in between. The CDR3 reads CASSLLAVGPQHF. CDR3 bases: TGTGCCAGCAGTTTACTGGCCGTTGGGCCCCAGCATTTT.

The genes are TRBV28 and TRBJ2-7; the match to TRBD2 covers 8 bases. The CDR3 covers 14 residues. Trimming cost V 3 bases and J 3 bases; bases outside gene matches: 4. Germline loops: CDR1 MDHEN, CDR2 SYDVKM. The CDR3 sequence: CASSFRGGIYEQYF. The CDR3 coding sequence is TGTGCCAGCAGTTTTCGCGGGGGGATCTACGAGCAGTACTTC. Variable domain in full (rest from reference TRBV28 and TRBJ2-7): DVKVTQSSRYLVKRTGEKVFLECVQDMDHENMFWYRQDPGLGLRLIYFSYDVKMKEKGDIPEGYSVSREKKERFSLILESASTNQTSMYLCASSFRGGIYEQYFGPGTRLTVT.

The chain carries TRBV27 and TRBJ1-5; no definite D call. This CDR3 is 13 amino acids long. Trimming removed 6 bases from V and 2 bases from J, with 8 bases in between. CDR1 and CDR2 from the germline V gene are MNHEY and SMNVEV (reference sequence). CDR3 nucleotides: TGTGCCAGCAGAAGTACAGGCAATCAGCCCCAGCATTTT. Protein: CASRSTGNQPQHF.

The J gene is TRBJ1-2, the V gene TRBV3-1 (or the pseudogene TRBV3-2); D is unresolved. This CDR3 is 12 amino acids long. Between the trimmed V and J ends, which lost 3 bases and 6 bases, there was a span of 8 bases. Germline V gives CDR1 LGHDT, CDR2 YNNKEL (reference sequence). CDR3 sequence reads: CASSHTADGYTF. Here the CDR3 DNA reads TGTGCCAGCAGCCATACAGCAGATGGCTACACCTTC.

The V call is TRBV6-2 or TRBV6-3, the J call TRBJ2-4, with 7 bases lining up with TRBD1. Germline V gene lookup returns CDR1 MNHEY and CDR2 SVGEGT. V lost 5 bases to trimming and J lost 1 base; unmatched junction nucleotides: 2. This CDR3 has 14 amino acids. CDR3: CASSATGAKNIQYF. The CDR3 DNA sequence: TGTGCCAGCAGTGCGACAGGGGCCAAAAACATTCAGTACTTC.